The 32 T cell receptor beta chains below all came from one sample that was sequenced in a study of cytomegalovirus exposure and HLA in healthy donors. This PCR relied on a set of 60 Vbeta primers and 13 Jbeta primers. Method: immunoSEQ multiplex PCR; TCRdb's copy keeps in-frame clones and lacks some. The data hold about 130,000 clones, with 75% to 90% observed a single time. The specimen sequenced was PBMCs. Receptors originate from a male donor in good health and CMV-seronegative.

The rearrangement joins TRBV11-2 to TRBJ1-6; no clear D gene. The V gene lost 2 bases and the J gene lost 8 bases, with 10 bases spanning the gap. CDR1 SGHAT and CDR2 FQNNGV come from the germline V gene. The CDR3 contains 14 residues. In nucleotides, the CDR3 is TGTGCCAGCAGCTTATCCCGGGGTGATTCACCCCTCCACTTT. Its protein product is CASSLSRGDSPLHF. Full variable domain (rest looked up from reference TRBV11-2 and TRBJ1-6): EAGVAQSPRYKIIEKRQSVAFWCNPISGHATLYWYQQILGQGPKLLIQFQNNGVVDDSQLPKDRFSAERLKGVDSTLKIQPAKLEDSAVYLCASSLSRGDSPLHFGNGTRLTVT.

V is TRBV7-3 and J is TRBJ2-2; the match to TRBD1 covers 8 bases. From germline, CDR1 is SGHTA and CDR2 FQGTGA. V lost 5 bases and J lost 3; bases outside the gene matches: 5. This CDR3 comprises 15 residues. The CDR3 here is CASSRDRTDTGELFF. CDR3 in DNA: TGTGCCAGCAGCCGGGACAGGACCGACACCGGGGAGCTGTTTTTT.

As regards this clone: An end of the junction differs from the germline gene, which may be a read error. The chain combines TRBV30 with TRBJ2-6; tentative D call: TRBD1 (5 bases). This CDR3 is 14 amino acids long. From germline, CDR1 is GTSNPN and CDR2 SVGIG (reference sequence). The CDR3 here is CACSRVSGANGLTF. The CDR3 DNA reads as TGTGCCTGCTCCAGGGTCTCTGGGGCCAACGGCCTGACTTTC.

This chain links TRBV19 with TRBJ2-1, with D maybe TRBD2 (6 bases). This CDR3 region has 12 residues. Germline V gene lookup returns CDR1 LNHDA and CDR2 SQIVND (reference sequence). V was shortened by 3 bases and J by 10 bases, with 10 bases between the two germline ends. The CDR3 loop is CASSIWGGEQFF. The CDR3 bases are TGTGCCAGTAGTATTTGGGGAGGAGAGCAGTTCTTC.

CDR3 nucleotide sequence: TGCGCCAGCAGCAACACAGGGGACCTCACCTACGAGCAGTACTTC. Translating gives CASSNTGDLTYEQYF. The chain combines TRBV5-1 with TRBJ2-7; 7 nucleotides line up with TRBD1. CDR1 and CDR2 (germline): SGHRS, YFSETQ. CDR3 length: 15 residues. Losses at the gene ends were 4 bases for V and 2 bases for J; bases not matched to a gene: 9. Combining the CDR3 with reference TRBV5-1 and TRBJ2-7 gives the whole variable domain KAGVTQTPRYLIKTRGQQVTLSCSPISGHRSVSWYQQTPGQGLQFLFEYFSETQRNKGNFPGRFSGRQFSNSRSEMNVSTLELGDSALYLCASSNTGDLTYEQYFGPGTRLTVT.

CDR3 nucleotide sequence: TGTGCCACCAGCAGCGACAGGGTTAATGAAAAACTGTTTTTT. Its translation is CATSSDRVNEKLFF. V gene TRBV15 combines with J gene TRBJ1-4; 7 bases are shared with TRBD1. This CDR3 contains 14 residues. J gave up 4 bases and V 3 bases, and 2 bases lay outside the gene matches. Germline values: CDR1 LNHNV, CDR2 YYDKDF (reference sequence).

The J gene is TRBJ2-1, the V gene TRBV27; 8 bases line up with TRBD2. Per germline, CDR1 MNHEY and CDR2 SMNVEV (reference sequence). The CDR3 length is 14 residues. V gave up 6 bases and J gave up 2 bases; unmatched junction bases: 3. This chain's CDR3 is CASRFSGAYNEQFF. The DNA of the CDR3 is TGTGCCAGCAGATTTAGCGGGGCCTACAATGAGCAGTTCTTC.

V and J are TRBV28 and TRBJ1-1, with 7 bases aligning to TRBD1. CDR1 and CDR2 (germline): MDHEN, SYDVKM. The CDR3 totals 13 residues. V shed 8 bases, J shed 1 base, and the junction held 4 bases outside the gene matches. The CDR3 is CASDRVTNTEAFF. CDR3 coding DNA: TGTGCCAGCGACAGGGTGACGAACACTGAAGCTTTCTTT. Complete variable domain (other parts from reference TRBV28 and TRBJ1-1): DVKVTQSSRYLVKRTGEKVFLECVQDMDHENMFWYRQDPGLGLRLIYFSYDVKMKEKGDIPEGYSVSREKKERFSLILESASTNQTSMYLCASDRVTNTEAFFGQGTRLTVV.

J is TRBJ2-6 and V is TRBV11-3; 9 bases align to TRBD1. CDR1 is SGHNT and CDR2 is YENEEA in the germline V gene. Unmatched junction bases numbered 4, after V lost 5 bases and J lost 2 bases. The CDR3 runs to 16 residues. Written as DNA, the CDR3 is TGTGCCAGCAGCGCCCGACAGGGGGCTGGGGCCAACGTCCTGACTTTC. Translated, it gives CASSARQGAGANVLTF.

The chain has TRBV5-1 and TRBJ1-1, with TRBD1 as a possible D gene (6 bases). The germline V gene has CDR1 SGHRS and CDR2 YFSETQ. The CDR3 covers 13 residues. Trimming cost V 4 bases and J 0 bases, with 7 bases left between them. CDR3 residues: CASSTGMNTEAFF. The DNA for the CDR3 is TGCGCCAGCAGCACAGGGATGAACACTGAAGCTTTCTTT.

The chain links TRBV7-9 to TRBJ1-2; 12 nucleotides agree with TRBD1. The V segment lost 2 bases and the J segment 2 bases; nucleotides outside the gene matches: 12. The CDR3 spans 19 residues. Per the germline V gene, CDR1 is SEHNR and CDR2 is FQNEAQ (reference sequence). The CDR3: CASSLFIGTGGAGNYGYTF. The CDR3 bases are TGTGCCAGCAGCTTATTCATTGGGACAGGGGGCGCGGGAAACTATGGCTACACCTTC.

This clone turned up a few times. The chain links TRBV27 to TRBJ2-1, with D possibly being TRBD1 (5 bases). Trimming took off 9 bases at V and 6 bases at J, with 18 bases between the two ends. The length of the CDR3 is 14 residues. From germline, CDR1 is MNHEY and CDR2 SMNVEV (reference sequence). The CDR3 nucleotides read TGTGCCAGTACCCTCGCAGGGCACGGCAATGAGCAGTTCTTC. Translating gives CASTLAGHGNEQFF.

This chain joins TRBV5-1 and TRBJ2-3; possibly TRBD1 for D (6 bases). Trimming stripped 4 bases from V and 4 bases from J, with 13 bases between. The CDR3 runs to 14 residues. In germline, CDR1 is SGHRS, CDR2 YFSETQ. CDR3 loop: CASSPRSGADTQYF. Written as DNA, the CDR3 is TGCGCCAGCAGCCCCCGGTCAGGGGCAGATACGCAGTATTTT.

The chain carries TRBV10-3 and TRBJ1-1; D is undetermined. Germline CDR1 ENHRY, CDR2 SYGVKD. V gave up 3 bases and J gave up 6 bases, with 11 bases separating them. There are 13 residues in the CDR3. The CDR3 loop reads CAISDPGSSEAFF. In nucleotides, the CDR3 is TGTGCCATCAGTGATCCGGGTAGCTCTGAAGCTTTCTTT.

The chain is built from TRBV5-1 and TRBJ1-1, with 8 nucleotides matching TRBD1. CDR1 is SGHRS, CDR2 YFSETQ, per germline. This CDR3 has 14 amino acids. The V and J ends lost 0 bases and 4 bases, in that order; junction bases with no gene match: 2. CDR3 loop: CASSLVTGGTEAFF. The CDR3 bases are TGCGCCAGCAGCTTGGTAACAGGGGGCACTGAAGCTTTCTTT.

The chain is built from TRBV2 and TRBJ1-2; no clear D. The V end lost 3 bases, the J end lost 8 bases, and 19 bases lay between the germline ends. The length of the CDR3 is 15 residues. Germline values: CDR1 SNHLY, CDR2 FYNNEI. CDR3 sequence (DNA): TGTGCCAGCAGTGATGATGCAGGCCGGTCGTTGGGCTACACCTTC. Translating it yields CASSDDAGRSLGYTF. Based on the CDR3 plus reference TRBV2 and TRBJ1-2, the full variable domain is EPEVTQTPSHQVTQMGQEVILRCVPISNHLYFYWYRQILGQKVEFLVSFYNNEISEKSEIFDDQFSVERPDGSNFTLKIRSTKLEDSAMYFCASSDDAGRSLGYTFGSGTRLTVV.

A note on this clone: Additional DNA sequences in this sample encode the identical CDR3. The CDR3 coding sequence is TGCGCCAGCAGCCAAGAGCGGGGGGGCCAAGAGACCCAGTACTTC. This codes for CASSQERGGQETQYF. The V gene is TRBV4-3, the J gene TRBJ2-5; 9 bases are shared with TRBD2. Germline V CDR1 and CDR2: LGHNA, YSLEER. The CDR3 contains 15 residues. V dropped 0 bases and J dropped 1; count of bases not matched to a gene: 0.

In its sample, this clone was seen once. V usage is TRBV10-1 and J usage is TRBJ2-4, with D possibly matching TRBD1 (6 bases). The CDR3 covers 15 residues. Germline loops: CDR1 WNHNN, CDR2 SYGVQD (reference sequence). Trimming pared 3 bases from V and 4 bases from J, leaving 13 bases between. CDR3: CASSDPGQGKNIQYF. Written as DNA, the CDR3 is TGCGCCAGCAGTGATCCGGGACAAGGGAAAAACATTCAGTACTTC.

CDR3 sequence: CASSEPGQKFF. The CDR3 region has the DNA TGTGCCAGCAGTGAACCGGGACAGAAGTTCTTC. The chain uses TRBV28 and TRBJ2-1, with 7 nucleotides matching TRBD1. J lost 14 bases, V lost 5 bases, and 6 bases had no gene match. The CDR3 spans 11 residues. Germline V gene lookup returns CDR1 MDHEN and CDR2 SYDVKM.

This clone was detected only a few times. The gene calls are TRBV6-1 and TRBJ1-2; D may be TRBD1 (6 bases). V was shortened by 6 bases and J by 6 bases, with 11 bases between the two germline ends. From germline, CDR1 is MNHNS and CDR2 SASEGT. The CDR3 runs 12 residues. CDR3 DNA: TGTGCCAGCAGATGGGGGCAGGATGGCTACACCTTC. Amino acids: CASRWGQDGYTF.

The chain is built from TRBV4-3 and TRBJ2-1, with a possible D match to TRBD1 (6 bases). The ends were cut back, 1 base at V and 4 bases at J, with 11 bases in the middle. The V gene's germline CDR1 is LGHNA and CDR2 YSLEER. CDR3 length equals 15 residues. The CDR3 sequence: CASSQGGQVYNEQFF. The CDR3 bases are TGCGCCAGCAGCCAAGGGGGGCAGGTTTACAATGAGCAGTTCTTC.

The V call is TRBV7-9, the J call TRBJ2-3; TRBD2 matches 11 bases. The CDR3 runs to 15 residues. V shed 8 bases and J 0 bases; nucleotides not matched to a gene: 4. The germline CDR1 and CDR2 sequences are SEHNR and FQNEAQ (reference sequence). CDR3 sequence: CASGLAGGSTDTQYF. Written as DNA, the CDR3 is TGTGCCAGCGGCCTAGCGGGGGGTAGCACAGATACGCAGTATTTT.

This chain links TRBV7-6 with TRBJ2-7; D is unresolved. The CDR3 sequence is 14 residues long. V lost 5 bases and J 0 bases, leaving 11 bases between the germline ends. The V gene's germline CDR1 is SGHVS and CDR2 FNYEAQ. The DNA of the CDR3 is TGTGCCAGCAGCCCCGATTGGGCCTCCTACGAGCAGTACTTC. Protein product: CASSPDWASYEQYF.

In the case of this clone: The junction does not match germline at one end; this may be a read error. This chain connects TRBV7-9 to TRBJ2-4; 8 bases match TRBD1. The CDR3 has 16 amino acids. Looked up from germline, CDR1 is SEHNR and CDR2 is FQNEAQ (reference sequence). The DNA for the CDR3 is TGTTCCAGCAGCTTAAGGACAGGGAAGGAGGAAAACATTCAGTACTTC. Its translation: CSSSLRTGKEENIQYF.

The chain couples TRBV6-4 to TRBJ2-3; D is perhaps TRBD1 (6 bases). This CDR3 is built from 14 residues. V shed 4 bases and J shed 2 bases, with 10 bases lying between them. Per the germline V gene, CDR1 is MRHNA and CDR2 is SNTAGT. The DNA for the CDR3 is TGTGCCAGCAGTGCGACAGGAGACACAGATACGCAGTATTTT. It translates to CASSATGDTDTQYF.

This clone has only one observation. The CDR3: CASSYRFDKEKLFF. The CDR3 nucleotides read TGTGCCAGCAGTTACCGCTTCGACAAAGAAAAACTGTTTTTT. This chain links TRBV6-5 with TRBJ1-4; D not certain. The CDR3 totals 14 residues. The germline V gene encodes CDR1 MNHEY and CDR2 SVGAGI. Trimming took 2 bases from V and 8 from J, leaving 12 bases between them.

The rearrangement uses TRBV11-2 and TRBJ1-2; 11 bases align to TRBD1. Germline trimming cut 3 bases from V and 5 bases from J; bases unmatched to any gene: 11. Looked up from germline, CDR1 is SGHAT and CDR2 is FQNNGV. CDR3 length equals 17 residues. This chain's CDR3 is CASSLGYRDRGDYGYTF. The CDR3 region has the DNA TGTGCCAGCAGCTTGGGCTACCGGGACAGGGGGGATTATGGCTACACCTTC.

J is TRBJ2-1 and V is TRBV4-3; 7 bases match TRBD2. Trimming cost V 2 bases and J 6 bases; bases outside gene matches: 1. There are 13 residues in the CDR3. The V gene's germline CDR1 is LGHNA and CDR2 YSLEER. DNA for the CDR3: TGCGCCAGCAGCCAACCTAGCGGCAATGAGCAGTTCTTC. It codes for CASSQPSGNEQFF.

The chain combines TRBV29-1 with TRBJ2-7; 9 nucleotides agree with TRBD1. Germline V gene sequence: CDR1 SQVTM, CDR2 ANQGSEA. With 5 bases clipped from V and 3 bases from J, the junction kept 5 bases outside the gene matches. This CDR3 is 13 amino acids long. The CDR3 loop reads CSVLGQGLYEQYF. The DNA of the CDR3 is TGCAGCGTTTTGGGACAGGGTCTCTACGAGCAGTACTTC.

The CDR3 DNA follows: TGCGCCAGCAGCTTGGGTTTAACGGAGATTGAAGCTTTCTTT. As protein: CASSLGLTEIEAFF. The rearrangement joins TRBV5-1 to TRBJ1-1; D is ambiguous. Germline CDR1 SGHRS, CDR2 YFSETQ. V shed 0 bases and J shed 7 bases, with 13 bases lying between them. The CDR3 sequence is 14 residues long.

This chain connects TRBV5-6 to TRBJ2-7; TRBD1 aligns across 10 bases. There are 12 residues in the CDR3. CDR1 and CDR2 from the germline V gene are SGHDT and YYEEEE. J was trimmed by 4 bases and V by 5 bases; bases with no gene match: 0. The CDR3 sequence: CASRDRGYEQYF. CDR3 nucleotide sequence: TGTGCCAGCAGGGACAGGGGGTACGAGCAGTACTTC.

A word on this clone: An end of the junction does not agree with germline; a read error may underlie this. The gene calls are TRBV6-4 and TRBJ1-2; TRBD1 matches at 7 bases. The CDR3 runs to 11 residues. Germline V lookup: CDR1 MRHNA, CDR2 SNTAGT. This CDR3 is CASSDPPRQGF. CDR3 coding DNA: TGTGCCAGCAGTGACCCCCCCAGACAGGGCTTC.